These 27 T cell receptor beta chains came from one sample sequenced in a study of cytomegalovirus exposure and HLA in healthy donors. The PCR had 60 Vbeta and 13 Jbeta primers. TCRdb keeps only in-frame clones here, not all; method: immunoSEQ multiplex PCR. This table has around 130,000 clones, roughly 78% appearing once. Sequencing was performed on PBMCs. These receptors were collected from a middle-aged man in good health and CMV-seronegative.

For this clone: This same CDR3 is encoded by further DNA sequences in the sample. The gene calls are TRBV7-2 and TRBJ1-1, with D maybe TRBD1 (6 bases). The V gene lost 1 base and the J gene lost 2 bases, with 8 bases spanning the gap. CDR1 SGHTA and CDR2 FQGNSA come from the germline V gene. CDR3 length: 14 residues. The CDR3 nucleotides read TGTGCCAGCAGCTTAGGGACAGCAAACACTGAAGCTTTCTTT. This encodes CASSLGTANTEAFF.

The CDR3 DNA reads as TGTGCCAGTAGTAGCCGTGGCAGAGGCAACAATCAGCCCCAGCATTTT. Amino acids: CASSSRGRGNNQPQHF. The rearrangement uses TRBV19 and TRBJ1-5; D is ambiguous. The germline gives CDR1 LNHDA, CDR2 SQIVND (reference sequence). There are 16 residues in the CDR3. V lost 4 bases and J 3 bases, leaving 16 bases between the germline ends.

The CDR3 DNA sequence: TGTGCCAGCAGCTTGGAGCGGGGGGGAGGGGAGACCCAGTACTTC. This codes for CASSLERGGGETQYF. The rearrangement links TRBV5-4 to TRBJ2-5; 10 positions match TRBD2. V dropped 0 bases and J dropped 5; count of bases not matched to a gene: 4. Germline CDR1 reads SGHNT; CDR2 reads YYREEE (reference sequence). The CDR3 consists of 15 residues.

The CDR3 spells CASSLGQGSSWGYTF. As DNA, the CDR3 is TGTGCCAGCAGCTTGGGACAGGGGTCATCGTGGGGCTACACCTTC. This sequence joins TRBV7-6 and TRBJ1-2; 10 positions match TRBD1. Trimming removed 3 bases from V and 8 bases from J; junction bases left unmatched: 9. The germline V gene encodes CDR1 SGHVS and CDR2 FNYEAQ. The CDR3 consists of 15 residues.

The chain couples TRBV2 to TRBJ2-3, with D perhaps matching TRBD2 (5 bases). The CDR3 runs to 13 residues. CDR1 and CDR2 from the germline V gene are SNHLY and FYNNEI. Trimming took off 0 bases at V and 9 bases at J, with 10 bases between the two ends. As DNA, the CDR3 is TGTGCCAGCAGTGAAGCGGCGTGGGAGACGCAGTATTTT. It codes for CASSEAAWETQYF.

This sequence joins TRBV6-1 and TRBJ1-1; 10 nucleotides align to TRBD1. Germline values: CDR1 MNHNS, CDR2 SASEGT. Trimming removed 1 base from V and 8 bases from J; junction bases left unmatched: 4. This CDR3 has 14 amino acids. This chain's CDR3 is CASSEGGTGVEAFF. The DNA for the CDR3 is TGTGCCAGCAGTGAAGGCGGGACAGGGGTGGAAGCTTTCTTT.

Details on this clone: One end of the junction is discordant with germline, which a read error may explain. The V gene is TRBV4-2, the J gene TRBJ1-6; 7 nucleotides line up with TRBD1. The V gene's germline CDR1 is LGHNA and CDR2 YNFKEQ. The CDR3 has 15 amino acids. The CDR3, as DNA: TGTGCCAGCAGCCCCGTTGACAGGGATAATTCACCCCCCCACTTT. Its translation is CASSPVDRDNSPPHF.

This clone came up a few times. This chain uses TRBV10-1 with TRBJ1-1; TRBD1 matches 7 bases. Trimming cost V 4 bases and J 0 bases; bases outside gene matches: 5. The germline V gene has CDR1 WNHNN and CDR2 SYGVQD (reference sequence). This CDR3 has 15 residues. The CDR3 bases are TGCGCCAGCAGTGTATCGACAGGGATGAACACTGAAGCTTTCTTT. Translated, it gives CASSVSTGMNTEAFF.

The V and J genes are TRBV7-9 and TRBJ2-2; 8 bases are shared with TRBD1. Trimming cost V 5 bases and J 4 bases; bases outside gene matches: 6. The CDR3 spans 15 residues. Germline CDR1 SEHNR, CDR2 FQNEAQ (reference sequence). CDR3 amino acids: CASSPGQGVTGELFF. The DNA for the CDR3 is TGTGCCAGCAGCCCCGGACAGGGAGTCACCGGGGAGCTGTTTTTT.

The CDR3 is CSVEKTGGSEQFF. The CDR3 nucleotides are TGCAGCGTTGAAAAGACAGGGGGCTCTGAGCAGTTCTTC. This chain links TRBV29-1 with TRBJ2-1; 10 bases are shared with TRBD1. J lost 9 bases, V lost 2 bases, and 4 bases had no gene match. The length of the CDR3 is 13 residues. Germline V gene lookup returns CDR1 SQVTM and CDR2 ANQGSEA.

V usage is TRBV27 and J usage is TRBJ2-7; TRBD2 is a possible D gene (6 bases). Trimming removed 2 bases from V and 5 bases from J, with 13 bases in between. The CDR3 covers 14 residues. The germline gives CDR1 MNHEY, CDR2 SMNVEV (reference sequence). The CDR3 sequence is CASSLRVREDEQYF. CDR3 DNA sequence: TGTGCCAGCAGTTTAAGGGTCAGGGAGGACGAGCAGTACTTC.

This clone occurred once. The chain employs TRBV10-2 and TRBJ2-3, with TRBD2 matching over 9 bases. The CDR3 length is 13 residues. The V segment lost 9 bases and the J segment 4 bases; nucleotides outside the gene matches: 5. The germline V gene encodes CDR1 WSHSY and CDR2 SAAADI. CDR3 nucleotides: TGCGCCAGTCGAGCGGGAGGTGCAGATACGCAGTATTTT. Amino acids: CASRAGGADTQYF.

This clone was detected once. The chain couples TRBV5-1 to TRBJ2-7; 9 nucleotides match TRBD2. This CDR3 has 16 amino acids. Germline V gene data show CDR1 as SGHRS and CDR2 as YFSETQ. J gave up 0 bases and V 3 bases, and 7 bases lay outside the gene matches. The CDR3, as DNA: TGCGCCAGCAGCTGGGCTAGCGGGGTAATCTCCTACGAGCAGTACTTC. Translation gives CASSWASGVISYEQYF.

The genes are TRBV5-6 and TRBJ2-1; TRBD2 matches at 10 bases. The V and J ends lost 6 bases and 3 bases, in that order; junction bases with no gene match: 6. The germline CDR1 and CDR2 sequences are SGHDT and YYEEEE. There are 15 residues in the CDR3. The CDR3: CASNQRGGIYNEQFF. CDR3 nucleotides: TGTGCCAGCAACCAGCGGGGGGGGATCTACAATGAGCAGTTCTTC.

The rearrangement links TRBV19 to TRBJ1-2; a weak D match, TRBD1 (5 bases). Per germline, CDR1 LNHDA and CDR2 SQIVND (reference sequence). V lost 3 bases and J lost 8, with 13 bases in between. The CDR3 covers 13 residues. The CDR3, as DNA: TGTGCCAGTAGTATCTGGCAGGGTCACGGCTACACCTTC. It specifies CASSIWQGHGYTF.

The chain combines TRBV15 with TRBJ2-7; 11 bases agree with TRBD2. CDR1 and CDR2 (germline): LNHNV, YYDKDF (reference sequence). With V trimmed by 1 base and J by 1 base, 3 bases remained unmatched. The CDR3 is 16 amino acids. The CDR3 here is CATSRGGTSGSYEQYF. CDR3 in DNA: TGTGCCACCAGCAGAGGCGGGACTAGCGGATCCTACGAGCAGTACTTC.

The rearrangement joins TRBV27 to TRBJ1-5; unclear D gene. CDR3 size: 15 residues. Germline lookup yields CDR1 MNHEY and CDR2 SMNVEV (reference sequence). The V and J ends lost 3 bases and 0 bases respectively, with 9 bases between them. CDR3 nucleotides: TGTGCCAGCAGTTTTAGCACTGATAGCAATCAGCCCCAGCATTTT. Its protein product is CASSFSTDSNQPQHF.

The V gene is TRBV6-4, the J gene TRBJ2-3; TRBD1 agrees at 8 bases. Per germline, CDR1 MRHNA and CDR2 SNTAGT. CDR3 length equals 16 residues. With 2 bases clipped from V and 1 base from J, the junction kept 5 bases outside the gene matches. In DNA, the CDR3 is TGTGCCAGCAGTGACCTGACAGGGGCGGGCACAGATACGCAGTATTTT. It encodes CASSDLTGAGTDTQYF.

V is TRBV27 and J is TRBJ2-7, with D perhaps TRBD2 (5 bases). Trimming left V 2 bases short and J 7 bases short, with 12 bases between. The CDR3 extends over 13 amino acids. CDR1 is MNHEY, CDR2 SMNVEV, per germline (reference sequence). Here the CDR3 reads CASSLRRTYEQYF. The CDR3 DNA reads TGTGCCAGCAGTTTACGGCGGACTTATGAGCAGTACTTC.

V gene TRBV5-4 combines with J gene TRBJ1-2, with 7 bases fitting TRBD1. Losses at the gene ends were 2 bases for V and 0 bases for J; bases not matched to a gene: 7. The CDR3 has 16 amino acids. Germline lookup yields CDR1 SGHNT and CDR2 YYREEE (reference sequence). Written as DNA, the CDR3 is TGTGCCAGCAGCTTTGGGTCAGGGGGGACTAACTATGGCTACACCTTC. Translation gives CASSFGSGGTNYGYTF.

V usage is TRBV27 and J usage is TRBJ2-1; a weak D match, TRBD2 (6 bases). CDR1 is MNHEY and CDR2 is SMNVEV in the germline V gene (reference sequence). The CDR3 consists of 14 residues. Between the trimmed V and J ends, which lost 7 bases and 3 bases, there was a span of 13 bases. CDR3 in DNA: TGTGCCAGCAACGGGGGAAAGGGCTACAATGAGCAGTTCTTC. Translated: CASNGGKGYNEQFF.

V usage is TRBV6-5 and J usage is TRBJ1-2; tentatively, D is TRBD1 (5 bases). This CDR3 spans 13 amino acids. Trimming took 5 bases from V and 6 from J, leaving 13 bases between them. Germline assignment: CDR1 MNHEY and CDR2 SVGAGI. The CDR3 nucleotides read TGTGCCAGCAGTAGGGCCGGGGGGAATGGCTACACCTTC. It codes for CASSRAGGNGYTF.

This clone has just one count. This sequence joins TRBV28 and TRBJ2-1; 7 nucleotides line up with TRBD1. V gave up 8 bases and J gave up 0 bases; unmatched junction bases: 4. The CDR3 length is 14 residues. Germline V lookup: CDR1 MDHEN, CDR2 SYDVKM. The CDR3 sequence: CASDPGGSYNEQFF. CDR3 DNA: TGTGCCAGCGACCCAGGGGGCTCCTACAATGAGCAGTTCTTC.

This clone was recorded once. The chain has TRBV28 and TRBJ2-5; TRBD2 agrees at 10 bases. The CDR3 is 14 amino acids. The germline CDR1 and CDR2 sequences are MDHEN and SYDVKM. Trimming removed 2 bases from V and 4 bases from J; junction bases left unmatched: 1. The CDR3 DNA reads as TGTGCCAGCAGTTTACTAGCGGGAGCAGAGACCCAGTACTTC. Residues: CASSLLAGAETQYF.

To note about this clone: Other DNA sequences in the sample encode the same CDR3. V usage is TRBV29-1 and J usage is TRBJ2-5, with a possible D match to TRBD1 (8 bases). The CDR3 extends over 12 amino acids. The germline CDR1 and CDR2 sequences are SQVTM and ANQGSEA. Deletions cut 6 bases from V and 5 bases from J, with 13 bases between. The CDR3 region is CSVLQGGETQYF. Here the CDR3 DNA reads TGCAGCGTCTTACAGGGGGGGGAGACCCAGTACTTC.

V is TRBV28 and J is TRBJ1-5; D might be TRBD1 (5 bases). The V end lost 6 bases, the J end lost 6 bases, and 18 bases lay between the germline ends. The V gene's germline CDR1 is MDHEN and CDR2 SYDVKM. The CDR3 extends over 15 amino acids. For the CDR3, the DNA is TGTGCCAGCAGGTTCCAGGGATCTGTAATTCAGCCCCAGCATTTT. Residues: CASRFQGSVIQPQHF.

The gene calls are TRBV28 and TRBJ2-7; D ambiguous. The CDR3 loop spans 13 amino acids. From germline, CDR1 is MDHEN and CDR2 SYDVKM. Trimming left V 2 bases short and J 6 bases short, with 11 bases between. The CDR3 loop reads CASSLPAGPEQYF. CDR3 nucleotides: TGTGCCAGCAGTTTACCAGCAGGCCCCGAGCAGTACTTC.